These 13 T cell receptor beta chains originate from one sample sequenced in a study of Graves' ophthalmopathy and Graves' hyperthyroidism. Scientists amplified the TCR beta CDR3 regions from RNA transcripts. HTBI primers were employed in first-round RT-PCR, then a second-round multiplex PCR followed. One entry per CDR3 protein results from TCRdb running MiXCR on the multiplex PCR reads. This sample has more than 550,000 distinct CDR3 sequences, with 35% to 50% found just once. The sequenced sample consisted of peripheral blood. The receptors derive from an adult man with Graves' ophthalmopathy.

This clonotype was seen many times. The chain joins TRBV7-9 to TRBJ1-2; the D gene is possibly TRBD1 (6 bases). Germline-derived CDR1 and CDR2 are SEHNR and FQNEAQ (reference sequence). This CDR3 has 16 residues. V lost 0 bases and J lost 2, with 13 bases in between. In nucleotides, the CDR3 is TGTGCCAGCAGCTTAGCTTATCCGGGGGCGAACTATGGCTACACCTTC. Translation: CASSLAYPGANYGYTF.

This clonotype was recorded many times. The chain is built from TRBV7-9 and TRBJ2-7, with D perhaps assigned TRBD1 or TRBD2 (5 bases each). Germline CDR1 SEHNR, CDR2 FQNEAQ (reference sequence). The CDR3 contains 15 residues. V dropped 1 base and J dropped 1 base, with 11 bases sitting between them. The CDR3 reads CASSLGEGLSYEQYF. The CDR3 DNA reads TGTGCCAGCAGCTTAGGTGAGGGGCTGTCCTACGAGCAGTACTTC.

Notes on this clonotype: Germline and junction disagree at one end, which may indicate a read error. The chain employs TRBV5-1 and TRBJ2-5, with 10 nucleotides matching TRBD1. The CDR3 contains 15 residues. The V gene's germline CDR1 is SGHRS and CDR2 YFSETQ. In DNA, the CDR3 is TGCGCCAGCAGCTTGACGGGACAGGGGCAAGAGGCCCAGTACTTC. Residues: CASSLTGQGQEAQYF.

The J gene is TRBJ1-2, the V gene TRBV24-1; D uncertain. V dropped 5 bases and J dropped 4 bases, with 7 bases sitting between them. CDR1 and CDR2 from the germline V gene are KGHDR and SFDVKD. This CDR3 is 12 amino acids long. The CDR3 DNA reads TGTGCCACCAGTGGGCTAAGCTATGGCTACACCTTC. Amino acids: CATSGLSYGYTF.

As regards this clonotype: It may be a read error: a sequence one base away is much more abundant. The chain uses TRBV5-1 and TRBJ2-7; possibly TRBD1 for D (5 bases). This CDR3 spans 13 amino acids. V lost 5 bases and J 0 bases, leaving 9 bases between the germline ends. From germline, CDR1 is SGHRS and CDR2 YFSETQ. CDR3 residues: CASRTDNSYEQYV. In DNA form, the CDR3 reads TGCGCCAGCAGAACGGACAACTCCTACGAGCAGTACGTC.

CDR3 DNA: TGTGCCATCAGCGGTGGGGACAGTGATTATGGCTACACCTTC. As protein: CAISGGDSDYGYTF. V and J are TRBV10-3 and TRBJ1-2, with 7 bases that match TRBD1. The V and J ends lost 6 bases and 5 bases, in that order; junction bases with no gene match: 9. This CDR3 is built from 14 residues. Germline V lookup: CDR1 ENHRY, CDR2 SYGVKD.

At least ten counts were recorded for this clonotype. CDR3 coding DNA: TGCAGCGTTGAAGATCCTGACGGGTCCCATGGCTACACCTTC. Its translation is CSVEDPDGSHGYTF. The chain couples TRBV29-1 to TRBJ1-2; D remains unclear. The germline V gene has CDR1 SQVTM and CDR2 ANQGSEA. The CDR3 is 14 residues long. Trimming cost V 0 bases and J 6 bases, with 14 bases left between them.

J is TRBJ1-2 and V is TRBV20-1; 9 bases are shared with TRBD1. Germline lookup yields CDR1 DFQATT and CDR2 SNEGSKA (reference sequence). The CDR3 runs 15 residues. V shed 1 base and J 0 bases; nucleotides not matched to a gene: 3. Here the CDR3 reads CSARGTGVSNYGYTF. The CDR3 DNA reads TGCAGTGCTAGAGGGACAGGGGTTTCTAACTATGGCTACACCTTC.

The J gene is TRBJ1-2, the V gene TRBV14, with D possibly being TRBD1 (6 bases). V was clipped by 1 base and J by 13 bases, with 16 bases between them. CDR1 is SGHDN and CDR2 is FVKESK in the germline V gene. There are 13 residues in the CDR3. The CDR3 spells CASSQARGAGVTF. CDR3 bases: TGTGCCAGCAGCCAAGCCAGGGGCGCGGGAGTCACCTTC.

This clonotype was observed many times. J is TRBJ1-2 and V is TRBV6-5, with D hard to call. Per germline, CDR1 MNHEY and CDR2 SVGAGI. V was cut by 0 bases and J by 6 bases, with 11 bases left in between. The length of the CDR3 is 14 residues. The CDR3 protein is CASSYSTGLNGYTF. CDR3 DNA: TGTGCCAGCAGTTACTCGACTGGGTTAAATGGCTACACCTTC.

Worth noting for this clonotype: The junction departs from germline at one end; a sequencing error may be responsible. The J gene is TRBJ1-1, the V gene TRBV10-2, with 7 bases aligning to TRBD1. The CDR3 is made up of 15 amino acids. The germline V gene has CDR1 WSHSY and CDR2 SAAADI. CDR3 DNA sequence: TGTGCCAGCAGAGAGTCGACAGGGTTGGTCACTGAAGCTTTCTTT. Its protein product is CASRESTGLVTEAFF.

This clonotype has a single count. Just one base apart from a much larger clone, this may be a read error. J is TRBJ2-5 and V is TRBV7-2, with D perhaps matching TRBD1 or TRBD2 (6 bases each). Trimming stripped 5 bases from V and 4 bases from J, with 14 bases between. Germline values: CDR1 SGHTA, CDR2 FQGNSA. The CDR3 has 14 residues. CDR3 in amino acids: CASSPQWGAETQYF. For the CDR3, the DNA is TGTGCCAGCAGCCCCCAGTGGGGGGCAGAGACCCAGTACTTC.

This clonotype appeared many times. The chain recombines TRBV29-1 with TRBJ1-1; a possible D gene is TRBD1 (6 bases). Germline-derived CDR1 and CDR2 are SQVTM and ANQGSEA. Trimming took 8 bases from V and 6 from J, leaving 19 bases between them. The CDR3 spans 13 residues. For the CDR3, the DNA is TGCAGCATCCTTAGTACAGGGTCCGCTGAAGCTTTCTTT. It translates to CSILSTGSAEAFF. Full variable domain (rest looked up from reference TRBV29-1 and TRBJ1-1): SAVISQKPSRDICQRGTSLTIQCQVDSQVTMMFWYRQQPGQSLTLIATANQGSEATYESGFVIDKFPISRPNLTFSTLTVSNMSPEDSSIYLCSILSTGSAEAFFGQGTRLTVV.